The next 29 T cell receptor beta chains were all read from a single sample in a study of OX40 agonist ivuxolimab in advanced cancers. Clones were sequenced by immunoSEQ multiplex PCR, and TCRdb holds only the in-frame ones, with some missing. The table shows 50,000 or so clones, with 80% to 85% occurring only once. The sequencing here drew on CD4+ or CD8+ T cells sorted from blood, taken in a trial of the OX40 agonist ivuxolimab. These receptors were obtained from an adult with an advanced solid tumor such as melanoma, head and neck, liver or kidney cancer.

The V gene is TRBV29-1, the J gene TRBJ1-5, with TRBD1 identical over 8 bases. V trimming: 6 bases; J trimming: 7 bases; junction bases outside the gene matches: 8. CDR1 SQVTM and CDR2 ANQGSEA come from the germline V gene. CDR3 length: 13 amino acids. The CDR3: CSVGQGEGQPQHF. The DNA for the CDR3 is TGCAGCGTCGGACAGGGCGAAGGCCAGCCCCAGCATTTT.

The chain has TRBV30 and TRBJ2-1; D may be TRBD2 (6 bases). The CDR3 is made up of 14 amino acids. With 8 bases removed from V and 0 bases from J, the gap between germline ends came to 14 bases. Germline lookup yields CDR1 GTSNPN and CDR2 SVGIG (reference sequence). CDR3 protein: CAAASDSSYNEQFF. In nucleotides, the CDR3 is TGTGCCGCGGCTAGCGATTCCTCCTACAATGAGCAGTTCTTC.

The chain employs TRBV2 and TRBJ2-5; 11 bases line up with TRBD2. V lost 1 base to trimming and J lost 5 bases; unmatched junction nucleotides: 6. The CDR3 sequence is 16 residues long. Germline loops: CDR1 SNHLY, CDR2 FYNNEI. CDR3 DNA sequence: TGTGCCAGCAGTGAAGGGGTAGCGGGGGGGCCTGAGACCCAGTACTTC. Its translation is CASSEGVAGGPETQYF.

This clone has only a few counts. V usage is TRBV6-1 and J usage is TRBJ1-2; D may be TRBD1 (5 bases). The CDR3 spans 15 residues. Germline-derived CDR1 and CDR2 are MNHNS and SASEGT. V lost 3 bases to trimming and J lost 3 bases, with 14 bases between them. The CDR3 nucleotides are TGTGCCAGCAGTGATCCCAAGGGACTATACTATGGCTACACCTTC. As protein: CASSDPKGLYYGYTF.

This chain connects TRBV7-3 to TRBJ2-1; no definite D call. The ends were cut back, 1 base at V and 0 bases at J, with 10 bases in the middle. This CDR3 has 16 residues. The germline V gene encodes CDR1 SGHTA and CDR2 FQGTGA. The CDR3 coding sequence is TGTGCCAGCAGCTTAAACCTGGGGTTCTCCTACAATGAGCAGTTCTTC. This translates into CASSLNLGFSYNEQFF. The entire variable domain, with the rest obtained from reference TRBV7-3 and TRBJ2-1, is as follows: GAGVSQTPSNKVTEKGKYVELRCDPISGHTALYWYRQSLGQGPEFLIYFQGTGAADDSGLPNDRFFAVRPEGSVSTLKIQRTERGDSAVYLCASSLNLGFSYNEQFFGPGTRLTVL.

This clone was seen a single time. The chain links TRBV29-1 to TRBJ2-3; 8 bases align to TRBD1. This CDR3 is built from 14 residues. Germline CDR1 reads SQVTM; CDR2 reads ANQGSEA. After removal of 3 bases from V and 5 bases from J, the junction contained 7 bases not matched to a gene. The CDR3 here is CSVDVGQAKDTQYF. CDR3 nucleotide sequence: TGCAGCGTTGATGTGGGACAGGCCAAAGATACGCAGTATTTT.

The chain is built from TRBV6-5 and TRBJ1-2, with a tentative D call TRBD1 (5 bases). The CDR3 runs to 15 residues. The germline V gene encodes CDR1 MNHEY and CDR2 SVGAGI. V shed 2 bases and J shed 8 bases, with 18 bases lying between them. CDR3 region: CASSYTGTRMLGYTF. The CDR3 nucleotides read TGTGCCAGCAGTTACACCGGGACCCGAATGCTGGGCTACACCTTC.

This chain links TRBV5-4 with TRBJ2-7, with TRBD2 matching over 8 bases. The CDR3 has 12 residues. Germline values: CDR1 SGHNT, CDR2 YYREEE (reference sequence). The junction had 3 bases not matched to a gene; V was cut back by 9 bases and J by 1 base. CDR3 amino acids: CATRGGSYEQYF. Here the CDR3 DNA reads TGTGCCACCCGGGGGGGATCCTACGAGCAGTACTTC.

The chain uses TRBV30 and TRBJ2-3; 9 nucleotides match TRBD2. Germline CDR1 GTSNPN, CDR2 SVGIG (reference sequence). The CDR3 runs 15 residues. Trimming at V came to 1 base and at J to 5 bases, leaving 7 bases not matched to a gene. The CDR3: CAWSDSGRIVDTQYF. DNA for the CDR3: TGTGCCTGGAGTGACAGCGGGAGGATCGTAGATACGCAGTATTTT.

V is TRBV6-4 and J is TRBJ2-7; perhaps TRBD2 as D (6 bases). Germline-derived CDR1 and CDR2 are MRHNA and SNTAGT. This CDR3 has 13 amino acids. Trimming stripped 4 bases from V and 3 bases from J, with 10 bases between. The CDR3 DNA is TGTGCCAGCAGTGTTGCGGAGGGCTACGAGCAGTACTTC. Amino acids: CASSVAEGYEQYF.

The chain couples TRBV11-2 to TRBJ2-7, with D unclear. CDR3 length equals 15 residues. Deletions cut 5 bases from V and 2 bases from J, with 16 bases between. Germline values: CDR1 SGHAT, CDR2 FQNNGV. The CDR3, as DNA: TGTGCCAGCAGCCAAGGTCTGACATCAGCCTACGAGCAGTACTTC. It yields the protein CASSQGLTSAYEQYF.

The rearrangement joins TRBV6-6 to TRBJ1-6; D is undetermined. V lost 6 bases, J lost 8 bases, and 17 bases lay in between. Germline V lookup: CDR1 MNHNY, CDR2 SVGAGI (reference sequence). CDR3 length equals 15 residues. CDR3 sequence: CASRRPGSIDSPLHF. For the CDR3, the DNA is TGTGCCAGCAGACGCCCCGGGTCGATCGATTCACCCCTCCACTTT.

This clone was observed once. The J gene is TRBJ2-7, the V gene TRBV7-9, with 9 bases matching TRBD2. Losses at the gene ends were 5 bases for V and 3 bases for J; bases not matched to a gene: 8. This CDR3 region has 15 residues. Germline values: CDR1 SEHNR, CDR2 FQNEAQ (reference sequence). Written as DNA, the CDR3 is TGTGCCAGCAGCGGCGGGGGGGCGCGGGACTACGAGCAGTACTTC. It specifies CASSGGGARDYEQYF.

There are a few counts of this clone. The chain uses TRBV4-2 and TRBJ2-1; 8 bases align to TRBD2. Germline lookup yields CDR1 LGHNA and CDR2 YNFKEQ. J lost 5 bases, V lost 7 bases, and 10 bases had no gene match. The CDR3 consists of 15 residues. The CDR3 DNA sequence: TGTGCCAGCACCAAAGCGGGGGCACTCGACAATGAGCAGTTCTTC. Translating it yields CASTKAGALDNEQFF.

V and J are TRBV5-6 and TRBJ2-7, with 9 positions matching TRBD1. Looked up from germline, CDR1 is SGHDT and CDR2 is YYEEEE. The ends lost 4 bases at V and 6 bases at J; junction bases unmatched: 8. The CDR3 totals 14 residues. CDR3 in DNA: TGTGCCAGCAGCCCCGGGACAGGGCTTCGCGAGCAGTACTTC. This codes for CASSPGTGLREQYF.

The rearrangement uses TRBV7-3 and TRBJ2-1; D unclear. CDR1 is SGHTA and CDR2 is FQGTGA in the germline V gene. The V end lost 2 bases, the J end lost 4 bases, and 12 bases lay between the germline ends. The CDR3 sequence is 15 residues long. This CDR3 reads CASSLGPDPYNEQFF. The CDR3 DNA follows: TGTGCCAGCAGCTTAGGGCCAGACCCTTACAATGAGCAGTTCTTC.

The gene calls are TRBV28 and TRBJ2-3; 7 bases fit TRBD2. CDR3 length: 15 amino acids. V shed 3 bases and J 6 bases; nucleotides not matched to a gene: 9. Germline loops: CDR1 MDHEN, CDR2 SYDVKM. As DNA, the CDR3 is TGTGCCAGCAGTTTTTTTACGGGAGGAACGGATACGCAGTATTTT. Protein product: CASSFFTGGTDTQYF.

V is TRBV11-3 and J is TRBJ2-2; D not resolved. Deletions cut 1 base from V and 4 bases from J, with 13 bases between. The CDR3 loop spans 16 amino acids. Germline CDR1 reads SGHNT; CDR2 reads YENEEA. The CDR3 region has the DNA TGTGCCAGCAGCTTAGTGAGCTGGCCCCCCACCGGGGAGCTGTTTTTT. Its protein product is CASSLVSWPPTGELFF.

The V call is TRBV6-5, the J call TRBJ2-6; D is ambiguous. In germline, CDR1 is MNHEY, CDR2 SVGAGI. The ends were cut back, 6 bases at V and 0 bases at J, with 9 bases in the middle. The CDR3 has 15 residues. CDR3 region: CASRFRLSGANVLTF. The CDR3 coding sequence is TGTGCCAGCAGATTCCGACTCTCTGGGGCCAACGTCCTGACTTTC.

With regard to this clone: Sequence at one end of the junction differs from germline and may be a read error. J is TRBJ2-7 and V is TRBV7-3; TRBD1 is a possible D gene (5 bases). The CDR3 has 13 amino acids. Germline V gene lookup returns CDR1 SGHTA and CDR2 FQGTGA. In nucleotides, the CDR3 is TGTGCCAGCAGCCCGGCAGGGTTTCACGAGCAGTGCTTC. Protein sequence: CASSPAGFHEQCF.

V gene TRBV13 combines with J gene TRBJ2-1, with TRBD1 identical over 8 bases. Per germline, CDR1 PRHDT and CDR2 FYEKMQ (reference sequence). The CDR3 is 14 amino acids. The J segment lost 6 bases and the V segment lost 5 bases, leaving 6 bases of the junction unmatched. The CDR3 loop is CASSPRTGFNEQFF. CDR3 DNA sequence: TGTGCCAGCAGCCCGAGGACAGGGTTCAATGAGCAGTTCTTC.

The rearrangement joins TRBV9 to TRBJ1-4; D is ambiguous. The CDR3 sequence is 15 residues long. Germline V lookup: CDR1 SGDLS, CDR2 YYNGEE. Between the trimmed V and J ends, which lost 2 bases and 5 bases, there was a span of 13 bases. This chain's CDR3 is CASSVGGRRNEKLFF. In DNA, the CDR3 is TGTGCCAGCAGCGTCGGCGGCAGGAGGAATGAAAAACTGTTTTTT.

The chain employs TRBV5-4 and TRBJ2-1, with 11 bases that match TRBD2. Germline loops: CDR1 SGHNT, CDR2 YYREEE (reference sequence). The CDR3 extends over 16 amino acids. Trimming took 4 bases from V and 2 from J; bases not matched to a gene: 5. CDR3 amino acids: CASSPGTSGTYNEQFF. CDR3 nucleotides: TGTGCCAGCAGCCCGGGGACTAGCGGTACCTACAATGAGCAGTTCTTC.

As to this clone: One end of the junction fails to match germline, which may point to a read error. The genes are TRBV23-1 and TRBJ1-6; D uncertain. TRBV23-1 is placed among ORFs of uncertain function. This CDR3 comprises 10 residues. CDR3 loop: CASSGRAGNF. The CDR3 nucleotides are TGCGCCAGCAGCGGGCGGGCGGGAAACTTT.

This clone has a handful of counts. The chain links TRBV7-9 to TRBJ2-2; the D call may be TRBD1 or TRBD2 (5 bases each). The CDR3 spans 15 residues. CDR1 and CDR2 (germline): SEHNR, FQNEAQ (reference sequence). The V and J ends lost 5 bases and 4 bases respectively, with 14 bases between them. CDR3 amino acids: CASSPRAGSTGELFF. In nucleotides, the CDR3 is TGTGCCAGCAGCCCAAGGGCAGGGAGCACCGGGGAGCTGTTTTTT.

This chain joins TRBV11-1 and TRBJ2-5; D could derive from TRBD1 or TRBD2 (5 bases each). The CDR3 runs 13 residues. The germline gives CDR1 SGHAT, CDR2 FQDESV (reference sequence). V was cut by 5 bases and J by 5 bases, with 12 bases left in between. As DNA, the CDR3 is TGTGCCAGCAGCCCCCGGGGCCGGGAGACCCAGTACTTC. It codes for CASSPRGRETQYF. Drawing the rest from reference TRBV11-1 and TRBJ2-5, the complete variable domain is EAEVAQSPRYKITEKSQAVAFWCDPISGHATLYWYRQILGQGPELLVQFQDESVVDDSQLPKDRFSAERLKGVDSTLKIQPAELGDSAMYLCASSPRGRETQYFGPGTRLLVL.

The chain is built from TRBV7-6 and TRBJ1-1, with 12 bases lining up with TRBD1. Per germline, CDR1 SGHVS and CDR2 FNYEAQ. This CDR3 is built from 15 residues. J lost 7 bases, V lost 1 base, and 4 bases had no gene match. The CDR3 spells CASSLEGQGAGEAFF. DNA for the CDR3: TGTGCCAGCAGCTTAGAGGGACAGGGGGCAGGTGAAGCTTTCTTT.

V and J are TRBV4-1 and TRBJ2-2; a possible D gene is TRBD2 (5 bases). This CDR3 comprises 16 residues. The germline V and J ends were trimmed by 5 bases and 0 bases, with 13 bases remaining between them. Germline lookup yields CDR1 MGHRA and CDR2 YSYEKL. CDR3 protein: CASSTRGPPNTGELFF. The CDR3 DNA reads as TGCGCCAGCAGCACGCGCGGGCCTCCGAACACCGGGGAGCTGTTTTTT.

This clone came up once. Other DNA sequences in the sample encode the same CDR3. J is TRBJ2-7 and V is TRBV4-1; no reliable D call. V was trimmed by 3 bases and J by 6 bases, leaving 9 bases between them. The CDR3 length is 12 residues. Germline V gene data show CDR1 as MGHRA and CDR2 as YSYEKL. The CDR3 loop reads CASSHTLSEQYF. The CDR3 DNA is TGCGCCAGCAGCCACACATTAAGCGAGCAGTACTTC.